This TCR beta chain was captured in a study of blood T cell repertoires in COVID-19. CDR3 length: 14 residues. Germline values: CDR1 MDHEN, CDR2 SYDVKM. J was trimmed by 8 bases and V by 10 bases; bases with no gene match: 11. This table comes from immunoSEQ multiplex PCR, and its TCRdb copy is limited to in-frame clones, with some not included. The table has 70,000 to 95,000 clones, more than 80% seen once. Specimen: peripheral blood. The origin of this receptor is a man aged 45 to 65 with COVID-19, enrolled during active disease. This chain links TRBV28 with TRBJ2-1; TRBD1 agrees at 10 bases. The CDR3 region has the DNA TGTGCCATAGGCCGGGACAGGGGTAGCGATGAGCAGTTCTTC. Encoded protein: CAIGRDRGSDEQFF.